The T cell receptor beta chain under discussion was sequenced for a study of OX40 agonist ivuxolimab in advanced cancers. The ends were cut back, 4 bases at V and 6 bases at J, with 12 bases in the middle. Germline V CDR1 and CDR2: LNHDA, SQIVND (reference sequence). CDR3 size: 13 residues. Some clones are missing from TCRdb's copy, which holds only in-frame ones; the method was immunoSEQ multiplex PCR. This table has about 32,000 clones, 75% to 85% appearing once. Study results and limitations: Within 6 weeks, CD4+ and CD8+ blood T cells expanded clonally at 0.1 to 3.0 mg/kg. In the expanded peripheral T cells, antigen specificity was never determined.

On cycle 4 day 1 and cycle 7 day 1, as well as at baseline, blood was sampled. Comment on this clone: What it binds is unknown.

The chain combines TRBV19 with TRBJ1-2; D gene unclear. This specimen consisted of CD4+ or CD8+ T cells sorted from blood, obtained in a trial of the OX40 agonist ivuxolimab. The receptor was isolated from an adult with an advanced solid tumor such as melanoma, head and neck, liver or kidney cancer. The CDR3 sequence: CASSRRGFDGYTF. CDR3 bases: TGTGCCAGTAGTAGGCGAGGATTCGATGGCTACACCTTC.